This paragraph covers one TCR beta chain sequence. These data are taken from a study of blood T cell repertoires in COVID-19. Study as a whole: Material from acute and convalescent COVID-19 was sourced from the United States, Italy and Spain. PBMCs, B-cell-depleted T cells, or T cells were the source of the cDNA or gDNA that made up the material.

The authors' processing: From reference gene primer amplification, estimates of nucleated cell counts were derived. The data were produced by immunoSEQ multiplex PCR, yet TCRdb's version contains in-frame clones alone and is incomplete. D and trimming were read from the DNA, whereas the V and J calls and clone size are those reported in that table. The data hold roughly 55,000 clones, with roughly 84% observed a single time. The clonotype originates from a man between 50 and 59 years old with active COVID-19. Sequencing was performed on peripheral blood.

Written as DNA, the CDR3 is TGTGCCTGGAGCAACCTCTTGGGGGGGACGAACACCGGGGAGCTGTTTTTT. It yields the protein CAWSNLLGGTNTGELFF. The rearrangement links TRBV30 to TRBJ2-2; 7 nucleotides match TRBD2. This CDR3 has 17 residues. The germline CDR1 and CDR2 sequences are GTSNPN and SVGIG (reference sequence). After removal of 3 bases from V and 0 bases from J, the junction contained 10 bases not matched to a gene.